This TCR beta chain was sequenced during a study of blood T cell repertoires in COVID-19. Authors' methods: Estimated nucleated cell counts came from reference gene primer amplification. Here immunoSEQ multiplex PCR was the method, and the copy in TCRdb shows in-frame clones only, minus some. V, J and clone size were drawn from that table, and D and trimming were deduced from the DNA. The sample records 200,000 to 300,000 clones, around nine tenths being singletons. The CDR3 sequence is 17 residues long. After removal of 5 bases from V and 6 bases from J, the junction contained 8 bases not matched to a gene. Germline CDR1 SGHVS, CDR2 FNYEAQ. The participants were between roughly 18 and 90 years old and came from fewer than 25 US areas. Cohorts were determined from participant-reported clinical history. The recovered donors of Cohort 3 showed two negative PCRs, clearance, or symptom resolution. This clone appeared once.

V and J are TRBV7-6 and TRBJ2-1, with 15 bases identical to TRBD2. Sequenced input: PBMCs or T cells enriched from blood (not recorded which). The TCR originated in a woman under 30 who had recovered from COVID-19. The CDR3 region is CASSERRTSGRVNEQFF. CDR3 DNA: TGTGCCAGCAGCGAACGACGGACTAGCGGGAGGGTCAATGAGCAGTTCTTC.